The sequence of this TCR beta chain was determined in a study of Tregs in tolerant kidney transplant recipients. A remark on this clone: Its specificity is not known.

The nonmyeloablative bone marrow transplants came from related graft donors, with transient mixed chimerism. Unstimulated Tregs (CD4+CD25+CD127-) and CD4+CD25- non-Tregs were sorted from PBMCs. Clones were read by immunoSEQ multiplex PCR, and TCRdb kept only the in-frame ones, dropping some. The sample yields more than 70,000 clones, 91% seen once. Trimming left V 4 bases short and J 0 bases short, with 15 bases between. CDR3 length: 16 residues. CDR1 SGHRS and CDR2 YFSETQ come from the germline V gene. Points from the study as a whole: Few patients were studied, so findings need validation in larger groups.

This chain uses TRBV5-1 with TRBJ2-3; D is possibly TRBD1 (6 bases). Sequences were derived from CD4+ T cells from blood (PBMCs), sampled 24 months after the transplant. The clonotype originates from a human patient who received a combined kidney and bone marrow transplant. Some T cells could come from the graft donor. CDR3 loop: CASSPLQGRSTDTQYF. The CDR3 DNA sequence: TGCGCCAGCAGCCCATTACAGGGTAGGAGCACAGATACGCAGTATTTT.